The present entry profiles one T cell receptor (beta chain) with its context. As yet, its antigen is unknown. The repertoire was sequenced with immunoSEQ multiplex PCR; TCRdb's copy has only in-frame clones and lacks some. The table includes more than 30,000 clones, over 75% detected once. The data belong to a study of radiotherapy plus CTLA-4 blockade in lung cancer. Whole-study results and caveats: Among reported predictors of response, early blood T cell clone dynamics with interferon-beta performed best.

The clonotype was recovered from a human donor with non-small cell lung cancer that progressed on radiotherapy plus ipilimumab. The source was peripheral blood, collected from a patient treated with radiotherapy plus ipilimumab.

The CDR3 region is CASRQGNVQETQYF. The CDR3 DNA follows: TGTGCCAGTAGACAGGGTAATGTCCAGGAGACCCAGTACTTC. The chain recombines TRBV19 with TRBJ2-5; the D gene is possibly TRBD1 (6 bases). The CDR3 has 14 residues. The V gene lost 6 bases and the J gene lost 5 bases, with 16 bases spanning the gap. From germline, CDR1 is LNHDA and CDR2 SQIVND (reference sequence).